The T cell receptor beta chain described here comes from a study of Graves' ophthalmopathy and Graves' hyperthyroidism. Whole-study context: Peripheral blood (taken before any treatment) was collected at initial diagnosis.

TCR beta CDR3 regions were amplified from RNA transcripts. HTBI-primed RT-PCR formed the first round, and a multiplex PCR formed the second. TCRdb reanalysed the multiplex PCR reads using MiXCR and keeps one entry per CDR3 protein. The profile shows fewer than 600,000 distinct CDR3 sequences, 14% of them singletons. Study-wide points: Blood also held most thyroid clonotypes expanded above 0.001 frequency.

Moderate-to-severe activity, with CAS ≥3, NOSPECS ≥4 and duration under 3 months, characterized the donors with ophthalmopathy. This clonotype was seen repeatedly, ten times or more. The antigen is unknown. Trimming pared 5 bases from V and 4 bases from J, leaving 11 bases between. CDR1 is SEHNR, CDR2 FQNEAQ, per germline (reference sequence). This CDR3 has 13 residues. The V call is TRBV7-9, the J call TRBJ1-2; possibly TRBD1 for D (6 bases). The sequencing sample was made of blood. The TCR originated in a woman under 40 with Graves' ophthalmopathy. This chain's CDR3 is CASSGGPPYGYTF. The CDR3 nucleotides read TGTGCCAGCAGCGGGGGGCCTCCCTATGGCTACACCTTC.